Listed here are 8 T cell receptor beta chains from one sample, sequenced in a study of post-analysis software for immune sequencing data. Presence of unique molecular identifiers characterized the TCR beta cDNA libraries. TCRdb passed the PCR reads through MiXCR, listing each CDR3 protein once. The sample lists under 900,000 distinct CDR3 sequences, approximately 53% seen once, with 4.6% in the top ten. Whole-study findings and limits: There were several TRBV segments more frequent in patients than controls, and TRBV5-6, TRBV5-1 and TRBV20-1 were among them.

Their antigen targets remain unknown. Input material: blood. Every receptor here comes from a girl between 5 and 17 years old with multiple sclerosis.

This clonotype has a single count. This rearrangement joins TRBV5-5 to TRBJ2-3; 11 nucleotides match TRBD2. This CDR3 is 16 amino acids long. Germline V gene lookup returns CDR1 SGHKS and CDR2 YYEKEE (reference sequence). The ends lost 4 bases at V and 3 bases at J; junction bases unmatched: 7. The chain's CDR3 is CASSTILAGVTDTQYF. For the CDR3, the DNA is TGTGCCAGCAGCACCATACTAGCGGGAGTTACAGATACGCAGTATTTT. Full variable domain (outside the CDR3, taken from reference TRBV5-5 and TRBJ2-3): DAGVTQSPTHLIKTRGQQVTLRCSPISGHKSVSWYQQVLGQGPQFIFQYYEKEERGRGNFPDRFSARQFPNYSSELNVNALLLGDSALYLCASSTILAGVTDTQYFGPGTRLTVL.

The chain links TRBV7-9 to TRBJ2-7; possibly TRBD2 for D (6 bases). The germline gives CDR1 SEHNR, CDR2 FQNEAQ (reference sequence). V dropped 4 bases and J dropped 3 bases, with 13 bases sitting between them. This CDR3 has 14 residues. The CDR3, as DNA: TGTGCCAGCAGCTCGAGGGAGGACTACTACGAGCAGTACTTC. Its protein is CASSSREDYYEQYF.

The chain uses TRBV29-1 and TRBJ2-7; no firm D call. Trimming removed 0 bases at V and 3 bases at J, with 9 bases between. The CDR3 runs to 13 residues. Germline V gene sequence: CDR1 SQVTM, CDR2 ANQGSEA. DNA for the CDR3: TGCAGCGTTGAAGACAGGCGCCACTACGAGCAGTACTTC. This sequence encodes CSVEDRRHYEQYF.

The rearrangement links TRBV24-1 to TRBJ2-3; D might be TRBD2 (7 bases). Germline V gene data show CDR1 as KGHDR and CDR2 as SFDVKD. The length of the CDR3 is 14 residues. V lost 7 bases and J lost 3, with 13 bases in between. CDR3 protein: CATRAGHPTDTQYF. The CDR3 region has the DNA TGTGCCACCAGAGCGGGACATCCGACAGATACGCAGTATTTT.

This clonotype was found a few times. V gene TRBV7-2 combines with J gene TRBJ2-1; 12 nucleotides match TRBD2. Germline V gene data show CDR1 as SGHTA and CDR2 as FQGNSA. This CDR3 is built from 17 residues. J lost 2 bases, V lost 3 bases, and 5 bases had no gene match. This chain's CDR3 is CASSFTRLAGAYNEQFF. In DNA, the CDR3 is TGTGCCAGCAGCTTTACGCGACTAGCGGGAGCCTACAATGAGCAGTTCTTC.

This clonotype has more than one count but fewer than ten. The chain couples TRBV29-1 to TRBJ2-1; 7 bases agree with TRBD1. The germline gives CDR1 SQVTM, CDR2 ANQGSEA. Unmatched junction bases numbered 6, after V lost 3 bases and J lost 4 bases. This CDR3 has 14 residues. CDR3 protein: CSVDNRGFYNEQFF. Here the CDR3 DNA reads TGCAGCGTTGACAACAGGGGATTTTACAATGAGCAGTTCTTC.

The chain is built from TRBV19 and TRBJ2-5; D is possibly TRBD2 (5 bases). Germline V gene sequence: CDR1 LNHDA, CDR2 SQIVND (reference sequence). There are 15 residues in the CDR3. V was cut by 4 bases and J by 3 bases, with 15 bases left in between. CDR3 sequence (DNA): TGTGCCAGTAGTAATGGCGGGCGCGGCAAAGAGACCCAGTACTTC. Translated, it gives CASSNGGRGKETQYF.

This chain links TRBV12-3 or TRBV12-4 with TRBJ2-7; D possibly corresponds to TRBD1 (7 bases). The CDR3 extends over 14 amino acids. Trimming took 7 bases from V and 3 from J, leaving 16 bases between them. DNA of the CDR3: TGTGCCAGCACTAGACGGGGGACAGACTACGAGCAGTACTTC. Protein product: CASTRRGTDYEQYF.